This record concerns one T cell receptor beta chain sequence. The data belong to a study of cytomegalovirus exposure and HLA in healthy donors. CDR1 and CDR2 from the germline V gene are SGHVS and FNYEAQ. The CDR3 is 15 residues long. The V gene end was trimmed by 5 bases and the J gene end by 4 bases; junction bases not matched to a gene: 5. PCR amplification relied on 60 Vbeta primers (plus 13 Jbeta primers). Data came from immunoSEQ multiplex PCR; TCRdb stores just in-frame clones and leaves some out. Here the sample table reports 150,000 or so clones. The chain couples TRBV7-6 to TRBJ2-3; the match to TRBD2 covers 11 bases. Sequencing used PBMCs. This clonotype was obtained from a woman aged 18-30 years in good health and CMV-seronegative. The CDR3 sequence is CASSLLAGVADTQYF. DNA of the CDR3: TGTGCCAGCAGCCTACTAGCGGGAGTTGCAGATACGCAGTATTTT.